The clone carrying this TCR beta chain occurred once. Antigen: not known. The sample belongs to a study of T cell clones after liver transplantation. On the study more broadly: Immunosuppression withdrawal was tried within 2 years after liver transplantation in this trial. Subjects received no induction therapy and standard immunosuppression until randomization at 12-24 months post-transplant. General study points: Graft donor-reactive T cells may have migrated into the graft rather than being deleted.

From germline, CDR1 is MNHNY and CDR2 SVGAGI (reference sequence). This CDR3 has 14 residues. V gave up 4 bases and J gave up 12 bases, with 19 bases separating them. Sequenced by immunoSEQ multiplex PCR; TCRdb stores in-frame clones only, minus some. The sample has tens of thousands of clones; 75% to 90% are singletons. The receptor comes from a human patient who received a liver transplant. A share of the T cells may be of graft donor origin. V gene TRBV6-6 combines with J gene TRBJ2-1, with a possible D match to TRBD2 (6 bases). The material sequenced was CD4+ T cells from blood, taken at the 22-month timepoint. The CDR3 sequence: CASSSGTPAGRQFF. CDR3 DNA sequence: TGTGCCAGCAGTTCCGGGACTCCCGCTGGAAGGCAGTTCTTC.